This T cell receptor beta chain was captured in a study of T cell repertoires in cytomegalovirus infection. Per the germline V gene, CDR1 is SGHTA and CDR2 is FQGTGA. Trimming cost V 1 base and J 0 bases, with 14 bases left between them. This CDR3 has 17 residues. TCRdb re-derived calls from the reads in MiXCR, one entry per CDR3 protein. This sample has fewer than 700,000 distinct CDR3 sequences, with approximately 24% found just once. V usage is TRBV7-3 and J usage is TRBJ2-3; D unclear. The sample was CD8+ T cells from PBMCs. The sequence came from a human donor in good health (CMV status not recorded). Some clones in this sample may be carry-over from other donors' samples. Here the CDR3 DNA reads TGTGCCAGCAGCTTAAGACCCAGGTCCCGCAGCACAGATACGCAGTATTTT. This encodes CASSLRPRSRSTDTQYF.